These T cell receptor beta chains were read from a single sample in a study of glioma-infiltrating T cells after dendritic cell vaccination. The protocol was immunoSEQ multiplex PCR, while the TCRdb copy is restricted to in-frame clones and leaves out a portion. Of more than 95,000 clones listed, around 81% are singletons. The sample consisted of blood, taken before dendritic cell vaccination. These receptors all stem from a human donor with glioblastoma. CDR3s include the opening cysteine and the closing phenylalanine or tryptophan. A D gene is named only where the DNA matches it firmly. Clone size is given for some rows only: seen once, a few or many times, or a class if the clone is expanded.

clone_size d_call j_call v_call cdr3_nt cdr3_aa
once TRBD2 TRBJ2-3 TRBV27 TGTGCCAGCAGTCAACTAGCGGGGGGACTAACAGATACGCAGTATTTT CASSQLAGGLTDTQYF
once TRBD2 TRBJ2-7 TRBV7-9 TGTGCCAGCAGCCCCCCAGCGGGGGGGTACGAGCAGTACTTC CASSPPAGGYEQYF
. . TRBJ1-4 TRBV19 TGTGCCAGTACCCTAAGTCCGGAGGTGGGTGAAAAACTGTTTTTT CASTLSPEVGEKLFF
. TRBD1 TRBJ1-1 TRBV4-2 TGTGCCAGCAGCCGAAAACTTCGGGACAGGGGGCAGGCTGAAGCTTTCTTT CASSRKLRDRGQAEAFF
. . TRBJ2-1 TRBV4-1 TGCGCCAGCAGCCAAGAGGAGGGGCCTAGCTATGAGCAGTTCTTC CASSQEEGPSYEQFF
once TRBD1 TRBJ1-4 TRBV10-3 TGTGCCATCAGCCTGACAGGGACTAATGAAAAACTGTTTTTT CAISLTGTNEKLFF
. TRBD1 TRBJ2-2 TRBV11-2 TGTGCCAGCAGCCGTTCGGACAGGGCACACACCGGGGAGCTGTTTTTT CASSRSDRAHTGELFF
. . TRBJ2-5 TRBV7-2 TGTGCCAGCAGCTTAGGAGGCCCTCAAGAGACCCAGTACTTC CASSLGGPQETQYF
. TRBD1 TRBJ1-6 TRBV5-4 TGTGCCAGCAGCGGACAGGGAGAGCAAATACCCCTCCACTTT CASSGQGEQIPLHF
. . TRBJ1-2 TRBV18 TGTGCCAGCTCACCAATGAGTCGGTCAGGGCAAGGCTACACCTTC CASSPMSRSGQGYTF
. TRBD1 TRBJ1-2 TRBV4-2 TGTGCCAGCAGCCGTGGACAGGGGGCGCTTGGCTACACCTTC CASSRGQGALGYTF
. . TRBJ2-2 TRBV7-2 TGTGCCAGCAGCCCGACAGCAAACACCGGGGAGCTGTTTTTT CASSPTANTGELFF
. TRBD1 TRBJ1-2 TRBV28 TGTGCCAGCAGTGTACAGGGGTTGGATGGCTACACCTTC CASSVQGLDGYTF
. TRBD1 TRBJ1-2 TRBV6-5 TGTGCCAGCAGTTCTACCCCAGGGGGCGCAGGCTATGGCTACACCTTC CASSSTPGGAGYGYTF
. . TRBJ1-2 TRBV6-5 TGTGCCAGCAGTGTACTGAGGTCTGATGGCTACACCTTC CASSVLRSDGYTF
. TRBD1 TRBJ2-7 TRBV6-5 TGTGCCAGCAGTACGGGGACAGGGTCCTACGAGCAGTACTTC CASSTGTGSYEQYF
. . TRBJ1-4 TRBV20-1 TGCAGTGCCAGAAAACTGTTTTTT CSARKLFF
. . TRBJ1-2 TRBV11-2 TGTGCCAGCAGCCCCTTCCAGATTAACTATGGCTACACCTTC CASSPFQINYGYTF
. . TRBJ2-1 TRBV19 TGTGCCAGTAGTATAGGCCAGAACAATGAGCAGTTCTTC CASSIGQNNEQFF